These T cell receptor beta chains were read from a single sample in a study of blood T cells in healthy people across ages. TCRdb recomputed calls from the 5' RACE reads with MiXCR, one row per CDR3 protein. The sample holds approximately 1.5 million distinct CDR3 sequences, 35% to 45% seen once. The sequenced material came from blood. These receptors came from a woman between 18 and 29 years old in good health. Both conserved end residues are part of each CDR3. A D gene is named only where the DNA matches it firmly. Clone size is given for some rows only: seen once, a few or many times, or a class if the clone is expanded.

cdr3_nt: TGTGCCAGCAGCTGGACAGGGGGCCGATCCAAAAACATTCAGTACTTC
cdr3_aa: CASSWTGGRSKNIQYF
v_call: TRBV7-2
clone_size: -
d_call: TRBD1
j_call: TRBJ2-4

cdr3_nt: TGCAGTGCTAGAAGGGGACTACCGGTCCACGAGCAGTACTTC
cdr3_aa: CSARRGLPVHEQYF
v_call: TRBV20-1
clone_size: -
d_call: TRBD2
j_call: TRBJ2-7

cdr3_nt: TGTGCCAGCAGGGAACTATCGGGAGATTCTGGAGATACGCAGTATTTT
cdr3_aa: CASRELSGDSGDTQYF
v_call: TRBV7-3
clone_size: -
d_call: -
j_call: TRBJ2-3

cdr3_nt: TGTGCCAGCAGTGCTGAACAGGGGGATCTCTACAATGAGCAGTTCTTC
cdr3_aa: CASSAEQGDLYNEQFF
v_call: TRBV25-1
clone_size: -
d_call: TRBD1
j_call: TRBJ2-1

cdr3_nt: TGTGCCAGCAGCCCCTGGTGGGGGCAAACCATGAACACTGAAGCTTTCTTT
cdr3_aa: CASSPWWGQTMNTEAFF
v_call: TRBV28
clone_size: -
d_call: -
j_call: TRBJ1-1

cdr3_nt: TGTGCCAGCAGCTCAGGGCCCACTGAAGCTTTCTTT
cdr3_aa: CASSSGPTEAFF
v_call: TRBV7-2
clone_size: few
d_call: -
j_call: TRBJ1-1

cdr3_nt: TGCGCCAGCAGCTTGGCCGCTAGCGGGGCCACAGATACGCAGTATTTT
cdr3_aa: CASSLAASGATDTQYF
v_call: TRBV5-1
clone_size: -
d_call: TRBD2
j_call: TRBJ2-3

cdr3_nt: TGTGCCAGCAGCATCACTAGCGGGAGTTTATATGAGCAGTTCTTC
cdr3_aa: CASSITSGSLYEQFF
v_call: TRBV13
clone_size: -
d_call: TRBD2
j_call: TRBJ2-1

cdr3_nt: TGCGCCAGCAGCCAAGGTGCTATCCCCTACAATGAGCAGTTCTTC
cdr3_aa: CASSQGAIPYNEQFF
v_call: TRBV4-1
clone_size: many
d_call: -
j_call: TRBJ2-1

cdr3_nt: TGTGCCAGCAGCCGGGACCCACAGGGGGAGCAGTTCTTC
cdr3_aa: CASSRDPQGEQFF
v_call: TRBV2
clone_size: -
d_call: TRBD1
j_call: TRBJ2-1

cdr3_nt: TGTGCCAGCAGCGTAGAAGGGTCCAATCAGCCCCAGCATTTT
cdr3_aa: CASSVEGSNQPQHF
v_call: TRBV9
clone_size: -
d_call: -
j_call: TRBJ1-5

cdr3_nt: TGTGCCAGCAGAACCGGGGCTAGCGGTTACAATGAGCAGTTCTTC
cdr3_aa: CASRTGASGYNEQFF
v_call: TRBV6-2/TRBV6-3
clone_size: -
d_call: TRBD2
j_call: TRBJ2-1

cdr3_nt: TGTGCCAGCAGTGTATCGTCGGGTGGGGACAGGACCTACAATGAGCAGTACTTC
cdr3_aa: CASSVSSGGDRTYNEQYF
v_call: TRBV25-1
clone_size: -
d_call: TRBD1
j_call: TRBJ2-7

cdr3_nt: TGTGCCAGCAGCTTAGTTCAGGGATTGGGGTCACCCCTCCACTTT
cdr3_aa: CASSLVQGLGSPLHF
v_call: TRBV7-8
clone_size: few
d_call: -
j_call: TRBJ1-6